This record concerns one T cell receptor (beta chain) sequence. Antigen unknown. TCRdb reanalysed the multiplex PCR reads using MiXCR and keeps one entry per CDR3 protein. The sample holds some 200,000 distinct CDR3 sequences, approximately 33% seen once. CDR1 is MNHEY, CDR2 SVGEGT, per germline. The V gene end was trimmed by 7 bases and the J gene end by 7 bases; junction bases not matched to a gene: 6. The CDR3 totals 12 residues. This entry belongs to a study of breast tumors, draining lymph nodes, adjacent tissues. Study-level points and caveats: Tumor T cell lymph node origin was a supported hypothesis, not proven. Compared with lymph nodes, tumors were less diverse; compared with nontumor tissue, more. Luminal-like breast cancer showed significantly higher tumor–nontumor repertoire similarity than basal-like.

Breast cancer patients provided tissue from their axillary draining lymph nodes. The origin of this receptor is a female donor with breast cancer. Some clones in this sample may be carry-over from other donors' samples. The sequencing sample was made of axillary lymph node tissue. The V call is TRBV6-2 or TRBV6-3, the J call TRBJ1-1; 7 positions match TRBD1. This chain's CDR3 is CASTEDRNEAFF. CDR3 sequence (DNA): TGTGCCAGCACCGAGGACAGGAATGAAGCTTTCTTT.